The clone carrying this TCR beta chain appeared once. Its matching antigen is unknown. This CDR3 contains 16 residues. Unmatched junction bases numbered 9, after V lost 4 bases and J lost 5 bases. CDR1 is SGHRS and CDR2 is YFSETQ in the germline V gene. This entry comes from a study of cytomegalovirus exposure and HLA in healthy donors. Study-wide results and caveats: Later analysis identified several of the most significant clusters that appeared linked to common viral pathogens.

Researchers ran the PCR with 60 Vbeta and 13 Jbeta primers. Here immunoSEQ multiplex PCR was the method, and the copy in TCRdb shows in-frame clones only, minus some. The sample has 70,000 to 100,000 clones, 80% seen once. The chain carries TRBV5-1 and TRBJ1-4; 9 bases agree with TRBD1. Sequencing was done on a sample of PBMCs. The clonotype comes from a man aged 18 to 30 in good health and CMV-seronegative. CDR3 sequence: CASSGRTGDYNEKLFF. CDR3 nucleotide sequence: TGCGCCAGCAGCGGGCGGACAGGGGACTACAATGAAAAACTGTTTTTT.